The 8 T cell receptor beta chains listed next were all sequenced from one sample in a study of OX40 agonist ivuxolimab in advanced cancers. Assay used: immunoSEQ multiplex PCR; TCRdb lists only in-frame clones, some missing. The data hold about 50,000 clones, with roughly 90% observed a single time. Sequenced here: CD4+ or CD8+ T cells sorted from blood, sampled in a trial of the OX40 agonist ivuxolimab. The origin of the receptors is an adult with an advanced solid tumor such as melanoma, head and neck, liver or kidney cancer.

The V and J genes are TRBV7-3 and TRBJ2-3, with 9 nucleotides matching TRBD1. V lost 2 bases, J lost 2 bases, and 5 bases stayed unmatched. Germline-derived CDR1 and CDR2 are SGHTA and FQGTGA. The CDR3 length is 16 residues. The CDR3 DNA reads TGTGCCAGCAGCTTAGGGACAGGGTATGACACAGATACGCAGTATTTT. It codes for CASSLGTGYDTDTQYF.

The chain has TRBV10-1 and TRBJ1-5; possibly TRBD1 for D (6 bases). The CDR3 is 19 residues long. Trimming pared 0 bases from V and 0 bases from J, leaving 18 bases between. Germline V CDR1 and CDR2: WNHNN, SYGVQD (reference sequence). CDR3 loop: CASSESTRGHTYSNQPQHF. The CDR3, as DNA: TGCGCCAGCAGTGAGTCGACTCGGGGACACACATATAGCAATCAGCCCCAGCATTTT.

V usage is TRBV28 and J usage is TRBJ1-4; 8 positions agree with TRBD1. Trimming removed 5 bases from V and 3 bases from J; junction bases left unmatched: 8. Germline lookup yields CDR1 MDHEN and CDR2 SYDVKM. The CDR3 length is 16 residues. This CDR3 reads CASSPGTGIANEKLFF. For the CDR3, the DNA is TGTGCCAGCAGTCCCGGGACAGGTATAGCTAATGAAAAACTGTTTTTT. Filled out from reference TRBV28 and TRBJ1-4, the complete variable domain reads DVKVTQSSRYLVKRTGEKVFLECVQDMDHENMFWYRQDPGLGLRLIYFSYDVKMKEKGDIPEGYSVSREKKERFSLILESASTNQTSMYLCASSPGTGIANEKLFFGSGTQLSVL.

The table lists this clone with a count of one. The chain couples TRBV27 to TRBJ1-1; no reliable D call. The germline gives CDR1 MNHEY, CDR2 SMNVEV (reference sequence). V was shortened by 4 bases and J by 4 bases, with 19 bases between the two germline ends. There are 16 residues in the CDR3. The CDR3 is CASSSFSWGGATEAFF. The CDR3 DNA is TGTGCCAGCAGTTCATTTTCCTGGGGAGGTGCCACTGAAGCTTTCTTT.

The CDR3 sequence: CASSVAWSDTQYF. The DNA of the CDR3 is TGTGCCAGCAGCGTAGCCTGGTCGGATACGCAGTATTTT. The V call is TRBV9, the J call TRBJ2-3; D is ambiguous. CDR3 size: 13 residues. Trimming removed 0 bases at V and 6 bases at J, with 8 bases between. Germline V gives CDR1 SGDLS, CDR2 YYNGEE.

Written as DNA, the CDR3 is TGTGCCAGCGGAAAAGGACGGATTTACACCGGGGAGCTGTTTTTT. Translated: CASGKGRIYTGELFF. The chain carries TRBV6-5 and TRBJ2-2; unclear D gene. Germline V lookup: CDR1 MNHEY, CDR2 SVGAGI. This CDR3 is built from 15 residues. V was shortened by 8 bases and J by 3 bases, with 16 bases between the two germline ends.

This sequence joins TRBV6-5 and TRBJ1-5; 7 bases match TRBD1. CDR3 length equals 14 residues. Trimming took 4 bases from V and 7 from J; bases not matched to a gene: 7. The germline V gene encodes CDR1 MNHEY and CDR2 SVGAGI. CDR3 region: CASSSTGVNQPQHF. CDR3 sequence (DNA): TGTGCCAGCAGTTCAACAGGGGTGAACCAGCCCCAGCATTTT.

J is TRBJ1-1 and V is TRBV10-1, with D possibly TRBD1 on 6 matching bases. V was trimmed by 8 bases and J by 0 bases, leaving 16 bases between them. The length of the CDR3 is 15 residues. Germline loops: CDR1 WNHNN, CDR2 SYGVQD (reference sequence). The CDR3 DNA follows: TGCGCCAGCTCAATGGGACAAAATATGAACACTGAAGCTTTCTTT. Residues: CASSMGQNMNTEAFF.